These 30 T cell receptor beta chains originate from one sample sequenced in a study of cytomegalovirus exposure and HLA in healthy donors. The study ran its PCR with 60 Vbeta and 13 Jbeta primers. Data came from immunoSEQ multiplex PCR; TCRdb stores just in-frame clones and leaves some out. This sample has 150,000 to 200,000 clones, with approximately 79% found just once. The sequencing sample was made of PBMCs. These receptors were collected from a male donor in good health and CMV-seronegative.

The genes are TRBV6-4 and TRBJ2-3, with unresolved D. The CDR3 runs 15 residues. Trimming took 0 bases from V and 5 from J, leaving 12 bases between them. Germline V gives CDR1 MRHNA, CDR2 SNTAGT. The CDR3 region is CASSDSRLGGDTQYF. In DNA form, the CDR3 reads TGTGCCAGCAGTGACTCGAGGCTTGGTGGAGATACGCAGTATTTT.

The V call is TRBV7-9, the J call TRBJ2-6, with 11 bases aligning to TRBD1. This CDR3 has 18 amino acids. From germline, CDR1 is SEHNR and CDR2 FQNEAQ (reference sequence). Germline trimming cut 5 bases from V and 3 bases from J; bases unmatched to any gene: 9. CDR3 residues: CASSPGTGGGIGANVLTF. The CDR3 nucleotides are TGTGCCAGCAGCCCGGGGACAGGGGGAGGCATTGGGGCCAACGTCCTGACTTTC.

A single count supports this clone. CDR3 residues: CATSRGTARVAGYTF. The CDR3 DNA is TGTGCCACCAGCAGAGGAACCGCCAGGGTGGCTGGCTACACCTTC. The genes are TRBV15 and TRBJ1-2, with D tentatively TRBD1 (5 bases). Germline V CDR1 and CDR2: LNHNV, YYDKDF (reference sequence). The length of the CDR3 is 15 residues. Trimming removed 1 base from V and 7 bases from J, with 16 bases in between. The complete variable domain, with remaining parts taken from reference TRBV15 and TRBJ1-2, reads DAMVIQNPRYQVTQFGKPVTLSCSQTLNHNVMYWYQQKSSQAPKLLFHYYDKDFNNEADTPDNFQSRRPNTSFCFLDIRSPGLGDTAMYLCATSRGTARVAGYTFGSGTRLTVV.

The chain links TRBV7-8 to TRBJ2-2, with unresolved D. The CDR3 spans 15 residues. Germline V lookup: CDR1 SGHVS, CDR2 FQNEAQ. V was cut by 0 bases and J by 1 base, with 6 bases left in between. The CDR3 spells CASSLATQNTGELFF. The CDR3 DNA reads as TGTGCCAGCAGCTTAGCCACTCAGAACACCGGGGAGCTGTTTTTT.

The chain uses TRBV5-1 and TRBJ1-2; D gene unclear. The CDR3 extends over 13 amino acids. Per the germline V gene, CDR1 is SGHRS and CDR2 is YFSETQ. Trimming removed 1 base from V and 6 bases from J, with 10 bases in between. This CDR3 is CASSLSGRDGYTF. The CDR3 coding sequence is TGCGCCAGCAGCTTGTCAGGCCGCGATGGCTACACCTTC.

This clone was seen only a few times. V and J are TRBV6-6 and TRBJ1-4; D not resolved. Germline lookup yields CDR1 MNHNY and CDR2 SVGAGI (reference sequence). Between the trimmed V and J ends, which lost 4 bases and 3 bases, there was a span of 9 bases. This CDR3 is built from 14 residues. CDR3 in amino acids: CASSSNGANEKLFF. DNA for the CDR3: TGTGCCAGCAGTTCCAACGGGGCTAATGAAAAACTGTTTTTT.

A remark on this clone: Other DNA sequences in this sample translate to the same CDR3. The chain is built from TRBV7-2 and TRBJ2-7; TRBD2 is a possible D gene (7 bases). The germline V gene encodes CDR1 SGHTA and CDR2 FQGNSA. This CDR3 comprises 15 residues. The V end lost 1 base, the J end lost 1 base, and 11 bases lay between the germline ends. As DNA, the CDR3 is TGTGCCAGCAGCTTAGAAAGGGGGGGATCCTACGAGCAGTACTTC. It is translated as CASSLERGGSYEQYF.

The chain combines TRBV7-9 with TRBJ1-1; the match to TRBD1 covers 7 bases. The V and J ends lost 1 base and 1 base, in that order; junction bases with no gene match: 9. CDR1 and CDR2 from the germline V gene are SEHNR and FQNEAQ (reference sequence). The CDR3 has 17 amino acids. The DNA for the CDR3 is TGTGCCAGCAGCTTAGGTCAGGGGGGATTGAGGAACACTGAAGCTTTCTTT. It codes for CASSLGQGGLRNTEAFF.

In its sample, this clone was seen once. The chain employs TRBV2 and TRBJ1-6; D is unclear. V was pared by 5 bases and J by 8 bases, with 10 bases between. This CDR3 has 13 residues. Germline CDR1 is SNHLY and CDR2 is FYNNEI. The CDR3 sequence is CASSLDTYSPLHF. The CDR3 nucleotides read TGTGCCAGCAGTCTTGACACTTATTCACCCCTCCACTTT. The full variable domain, in which reference TRBV2 and TRBJ1-6 provide the parts outside the CDR3, is EPEVTQTPSHQVTQMGQEVILRCVPISNHLYFYWYRQILGQKVEFLVSFYNNEISEKSEIFDDQFSVERPDGSNFTLKIRSTKLEDSAMYFCASSLDTYSPLHFGNGTRLTVT.

The V gene is TRBV6-6, the J gene TRBJ2-3; tentatively, D is TRBD1 (5 bases). CDR3 size: 15 residues. Germline assignment: CDR1 MNHNY and CDR2 SVGAGI (reference sequence). V lost 0 bases and J 5 bases, leaving 12 bases between the germline ends. CDR3 residues: CASSYSDRVRDTQYF. The CDR3 DNA reads as TGTGCCAGCAGTTACTCAGACAGAGTTAGAGATACGCAGTATTTT.

V and J are TRBV2 and TRBJ1-6; 7 positions match TRBD1. Trimming cost V 5 bases and J 10 bases; bases outside gene matches: 11. This CDR3 contains 15 residues. Germline V gene lookup returns CDR1 SNHLY and CDR2 FYNNEI. CDR3 sequence reads: CASSPTGTVPSPLHF. The CDR3 coding sequence is TGTGCCAGCAGTCCAACCGGGACAGTCCCCTCACCCCTCCACTTT.

The V call is TRBV6-5, the J call TRBJ1-2; D is undetermined. Trimming left V 9 bases short and J 1 base short, with 18 bases between. In germline, CDR1 is MNHEY, CDR2 SVGAGI. This CDR3 comprises 15 residues. The CDR3 nucleotides read TGTGCCAGTGGAGGAGCGTTTGGGTTTAACTATGGCTACACCTTC. Its protein product is CASGGAFGFNYGYTF.

This rearrangement joins TRBV7-8 to TRBJ2-2; 7 bases align to TRBD2. The CDR3 runs to 16 residues. Germline CDR1 is SGHVS and CDR2 is FQNEAQ. V was clipped by 5 bases and J by 0 bases; unmatched bases: 6. The CDR3 loop is CASSRLAGPNTGELFF. The CDR3, as DNA: TGTGCCAGCAGCCGATTAGCGGGCCCGAACACCGGGGAGCTGTTTTTT. The whole variable domain, filled in from reference TRBV7-8 and TRBJ2-2, reads GAGVSQSPRYKVAKRGQDVALRCDPISGHVSLFWYQQALGQGPEFLTYFQNEAQLDKSGLPSDRFFAERPEGSVSTLKIQRTQQEDSAVYLCASSRLAGPNTGELFFGEGSRLTVL.

The gene calls are TRBV5-1 and TRBJ2-3, with 13 bases lining up with TRBD2. CDR3 length: 18 residues. V trimming: 5 bases; J trimming: 0 bases; junction bases outside the gene matches: 9. Germline CDR1 reads SGHRS; CDR2 reads YFSETQ. The CDR3 coding sequence is TGCGCCAGCAGTCGGGGACTAGCGGGGTCTTCTAGCACAGATACGCAGTATTTT. Translation gives CASSRGLAGSSSTDTQYF.

The V and J genes are TRBV10-3 and TRBJ2-6; 7 positions agree with TRBD1. This CDR3 contains 16 residues. Per the germline V gene, CDR1 is ENHRY and CDR2 is SYGVKD. With 9 bases clipped from V and 0 bases from J, the junction kept 8 bases outside the gene matches. CDR3 residues: CAIPGQPFSGANVLTF. For the CDR3, the DNA is TGTGCCATACCGGGACAGCCATTCTCTGGGGCCAACGTCCTGACTTTC.

Worth noting for this clone: Distinct nucleotide sequences in the sample also encode this CDR3. The V call is TRBV15, the J call TRBJ2-7; tentative D call: TRBD1 (7 bases). The germline V and J ends were trimmed by 5 bases and 2 bases, with 16 bases remaining between them. From germline, CDR1 is LNHNV and CDR2 YYDKDF (reference sequence). The CDR3 runs to 15 residues. CDR3: CATSGAGQTPYEQYF. CDR3 bases: TGTGCCACCAGCGGGGCGGGACAGACACCCTACGAGCAGTACTTC. The whole variable domain, remainder taken from reference TRBV15 and TRBJ2-7, is DAMVIQNPRYQVTQFGKPVTLSCSQTLNHNVMYWYQQKSSQAPKLLFHYYDKDFNNEADTPDNFQSRRPNTSFCFLDIRSPGLGDTAMYLCATSGAGQTPYEQYFGPGTRLTVT.

In its sample, this clone was seen once. The rearrangement links TRBV4-1 to TRBJ2-1, with 12 positions matching TRBD2. CDR1 and CDR2 from the germline V gene are MGHRA and YSYEKL. The CDR3 consists of 18 residues. The V segment lost 2 bases and the J segment 6 bases; nucleotides outside the gene matches: 11. CDR3 protein: CASSQPPQATSGGNEQFF. The CDR3 DNA reads TGCGCCAGCAGCCAACCCCCCCAGGCGACTAGCGGGGGCAATGAGCAGTTCTTC.

The V call is TRBV5-1, the J call TRBJ1-4, with 7 bases that match TRBD1. Germline CDR1 SGHRS, CDR2 YFSETQ. CDR3 length: 17 amino acids. J gave up 7 bases and V 4 bases, and 16 bases lay outside the gene matches. The CDR3, as DNA: TGCGCCAGCAGCCCAGGGACAGACATTCGGGAAGGTGAAAAACTGTTTTTT. It translates to CASSPGTDIREGEKLFF.

The rearrangement joins TRBV5-1 to TRBJ1-4; D gene unclear. In germline, CDR1 is SGHRS, CDR2 YFSETQ. V dropped 7 bases and J dropped 7 bases, with 8 bases sitting between them. The CDR3 is 11 residues long. In nucleotides, the CDR3 is TGCGCCAGCGGAGATGGTGAAAAACTGTTTTTT. This codes for CASGDGEKLFF.

V and J are TRBV6-1 and TRBJ2-4; TRBD2 matches 7 bases. Per germline, CDR1 MNHNS and CDR2 SASEGT. CDR3 size: 18 residues. After removal of 4 bases from V and 4 bases from J, the junction contained 16 bases not matched to a gene. The CDR3 protein is CASSGYWGGLSSKNIQYF. DNA of the CDR3: TGTGCCAGCAGTGGGTACTGGGGGGGACTATCCTCTAAAAACATTCAGTACTTC.

V is TRBV20-1 and J is TRBJ1-2, with 8 positions matching TRBD1. Per germline, CDR1 DFQATT and CDR2 SNEGSKA (reference sequence). V was pared by 7 bases and J by 8 bases, with 6 bases of the junction left unmatched. The CDR3 totals 11 residues. CDR3 sequence: CSVRTGYGYTF. CDR3 sequence (DNA): TGCAGTGTCCGGACAGGGTACGGCTACACCTTC.

The V call is TRBV2, the J call TRBJ1-4; TRBD1 matches 8 bases. This CDR3 comprises 14 residues. V lost 8 bases, J lost 5 bases, and 7 bases stayed unmatched. Germline V gene sequence: CDR1 SNHLY, CDR2 FYNNEI. CDR3 DNA sequence: TGTGCCAGCGCCCGGGACAGGAGGAATGAAAAACTGTTTTTT. It is translated as CASARDRRNEKLFF. Filled out from reference TRBV2 and TRBJ1-4, the complete variable domain reads EPEVTQTPSHQVTQMGQEVILRCVPISNHLYFYWYRQILGQKVEFLVSFYNNEISEKSEIFDDQFSVERPDGSNFTLKIRSTKLEDSAMYFCASARDRRNEKLFFGSGTQLSVL.

This CDR3 reads CASSKTTMNTEAFF. The CDR3 coding sequence is TGTGCCAGTAGTAAGACAACCATGAACACTGAAGCTTTCTTT. The chain is built from TRBV19 and TRBJ1-1; no reliable D call. V was pared by 4 bases and J by 0 bases, with 9 bases between. The CDR3 length is 14 residues. CDR1 and CDR2 (germline): LNHDA, SQIVND (reference sequence).

This clone was seen a handful of times. This chain joins TRBV6-1 and TRBJ2-3; 9 bases agree with TRBD1. Trimming took 1 base from V and 5 from J; bases not matched to a gene: 10. The CDR3 has 17 amino acids. CDR1 and CDR2 (germline): MNHNS, SASEGT. The CDR3 coding sequence is TGTGCCAGCAGTGAAGAAATTAGGGGGACAGGGTTAGATACGCAGTATTTT. Its protein product is CASSEEIRGTGLDTQYF.

This clone occurred a few times. The chain couples TRBV20-1 to TRBJ2-5; D unresolved. V was pared by 2 bases and J by 1 base, with 2 bases between. The CDR3 is 11 amino acids. The V gene's germline CDR1 is DFQATT and CDR2 SNEGSKA (reference sequence). The CDR3 loop reads CSARRQETQYF. In nucleotides, the CDR3 is TGCAGTGCTAGACGCCAAGAGACCCAGTACTTC.

The chain recombines TRBV5-8 with TRBJ2-7; 9 bases fit TRBD2. The J segment lost 6 bases and the V segment lost 0 bases, leaving 4 bases of the junction unmatched. Germline values: CDR1 SGHTS, CDR2 YDEGEE. The CDR3 is 14 residues long. The CDR3 reads CASSLVAGVGEQYF. The CDR3 nucleotides are TGTGCCAGCAGCTTGGTAGCGGGGGTAGGCGAGCAGTACTTC.

CDR3 coding DNA: TGTGCCAGTCTTCCTCTGCAGGGGGGCCAAGAGACCCAGTACTTC. It yields the protein CASLPLQGGQETQYF. The chain recombines TRBV7-8 with TRBJ2-5; D may be TRBD1 (7 bases). There are 15 residues in the CDR3. Trimming pared 9 bases from V and 1 base from J, leaving 18 bases between. The germline gives CDR1 SGHVS, CDR2 FQNEAQ.

A single count supports this clone. The chain carries TRBV7-9 and TRBJ2-3; D may be TRBD1 (5 bases). There are 13 residues in the CDR3. Trimming took off 2 bases at V and 5 bases at J, with 8 bases between the two ends. Germline V lookup: CDR1 SEHNR, CDR2 FQNEAQ (reference sequence). As DNA, the CDR3 is TGTGCCAGCAGCTTACTGGGGCAAGATACGCAGTATTTT. Its translation: CASSLLGQDTQYF.

The chain has TRBV11-2 and TRBJ1-2, with TRBD1 matching 9 bases. Germline loops: CDR1 SGHAT, CDR2 FQNNGV. After removal of 0 bases from V and 4 bases from J, the junction contained 3 bases not matched to a gene. The CDR3 extends over 15 amino acids. CDR3 region: CASSLDAGQGYGYTF. In DNA, the CDR3 is TGTGCCAGCAGCTTAGACGCGGGACAGGGCTATGGCTACACCTTC. Based on the CDR3 plus reference TRBV11-2 and TRBJ1-2, the full variable domain is EAGVAQSPRYKIIEKRQSVAFWCNPISGHATLYWYQQILGQGPKLLIQFQNNGVVDDSQLPKDRFSAERLKGVDSTLKIQPAKLEDSAVYLCASSLDAGQGYGYTFGSGTRLTVV.

The chain combines TRBV28 with TRBJ1-2, with 9 bases that match TRBD1. Looked up from germline, CDR1 is MDHEN and CDR2 is SYDVKM. The length of the CDR3 is 15 residues. V lost 4 bases, J lost 6 bases, and 9 bases stayed unmatched. CDR3 nucleotides: TGTGCCAGCAGTTACGAGACAGGGGGTATGAATGGCTACACCTTC. It codes for CASSYETGGMNGYTF.